Sequencing of this T cell receptor beta chain was carried out in a study of T cell responses to AZD1222 COVID-19 vaccine. As regards this clone: Its antigen is not known.

Broader study findings: CD4 TCRs linked to vaccination spanned spike, dominating at 160-218 and 743-854.

Generated by immunoSEQ multiplex PCR, the TCRdb table keeps only in-frame clones and is missing some. The data hold more than 95,000 clones, with roughly 87% observed a single time. Losses at the gene ends were 5 bases for V and 2 bases for J; bases not matched to a gene: 2. The CDR3 consists of 14 residues. Germline V gene lookup returns CDR1 MNHEY and CDR2 SVGAGI. J is TRBJ2-3 and V is TRBV6-5; TRBD2 matches 9 bases. The receptor's source is an adult in good health. The input for sequencing was peripheral blood, taken on day 0 of AZD1222 vaccination. The CDR3 DNA is TGTGCCAGCAGTAGCGGGGGGCCCACAGATACGCAGTATTTT. Protein sequence: CASSSGGPTDTQYF.